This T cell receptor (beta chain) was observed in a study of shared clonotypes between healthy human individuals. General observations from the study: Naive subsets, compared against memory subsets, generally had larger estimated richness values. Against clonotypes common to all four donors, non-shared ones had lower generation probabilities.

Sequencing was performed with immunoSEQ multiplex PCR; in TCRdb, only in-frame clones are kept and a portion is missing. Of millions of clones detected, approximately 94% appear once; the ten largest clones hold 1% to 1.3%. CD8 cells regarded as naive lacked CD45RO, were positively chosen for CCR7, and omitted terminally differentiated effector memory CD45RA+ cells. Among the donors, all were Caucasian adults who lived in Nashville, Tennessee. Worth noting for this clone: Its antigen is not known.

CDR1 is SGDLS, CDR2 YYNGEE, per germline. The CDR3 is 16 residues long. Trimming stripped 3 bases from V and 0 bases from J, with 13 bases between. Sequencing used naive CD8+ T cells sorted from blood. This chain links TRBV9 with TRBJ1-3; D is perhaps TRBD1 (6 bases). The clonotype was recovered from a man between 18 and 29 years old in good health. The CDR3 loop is CASSDEGGVSGNTIYF. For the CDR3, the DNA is TGTGCCAGCAGCGACGAGGGGGGCGTCTCTGGAAACACCATATATTTT. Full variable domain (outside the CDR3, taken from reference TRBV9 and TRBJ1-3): DSGVTQTPKHLITATGQRVTLRCSPRSGDLSVYWYQQSLDQGLQFLIQYYNGEERAKGNILERFSAQQFPDLHSELNLSSLELGDSALYFCASSDEGGVSGNTIYFGEGSWLTVV.